Following are 25 T cell receptor beta chains from one sample sequenced in a study of T cells in Graves' hyperthyroidism and ophthalmopathy. Amplification of TCR beta CDR3 regions was performed using RNA transcripts as template. Researchers ran a first-round RT-PCR on the TCR CDR3 using the HTBI primer set. TCRdb re-derived calls from the multiplex PCR reads in MiXCR, one entry per CDR3 protein. The data show some 800,000 distinct CDR3 sequences, 38% seen once. Source material: blood. Every receptor here comes from a man in his late teens or twenties with Graves' hyperthyroidism.

The J gene is TRBJ1-5, the V gene TRBV12-3 or TRBV12-4; TRBD1 matches 10 bases. CDR3 size: 13 residues. With 6 bases clipped from V and 7 bases from J, the junction kept 3 bases outside the gene matches. The CDR3 sequence is CASRGTGEQPQHF. The CDR3 DNA is TGTGCCAGCAGGGGGACAGGGGAACAGCCCCAGCATTTT.

The table lists this clonotype with many counts. The chain carries TRBV29-1 and TRBJ2-6; D is possibly TRBD2 (5 bases). V lost 5 bases and J lost 0, with 8 bases in between. This CDR3 is built from 14 residues. Germline CDR1 and CDR2: SQVTM and ANQGSEA. CDR3 sequence reads: CSVNGGSGANVLTF. As DNA, the CDR3 is TGCAGCGTTAATGGAGGCTCTGGGGCCAACGTCCTGACTTTC.

The V and J genes are TRBV7-2 and TRBJ2-7; D is uncertain. The V gene lost 4 bases and the J gene lost 6 bases, with 16 bases spanning the gap. Germline values: CDR1 SGHTA, CDR2 FQGNSA. This CDR3 spans 14 amino acids. The CDR3 DNA follows: TGTGCCAGCAGCTCTGGAGACTTCATAGGCGAGCAGTACTTC. As protein: CASSSGDFIGEQYF.

CDR3 amino acids: CASSWDDLSYNEQFF. CDR3 nucleotides: TGTGCCAGCAGTTGGGACGACCTCTCCTACAATGAGCAGTTCTTC. The chain has TRBV11-2 and TRBJ2-1, with D possibly called TRBD1 or TRBD2 (5 bases each). The germline gives CDR1 SGHAT, CDR2 FQNNGV. V lost 6 bases and J 0 bases, leaving 12 bases between the germline ends. The CDR3 is 15 amino acids.

This clonotype was recorded at least ten times. The V and J genes are TRBV7-9 and TRBJ1-4; 7 bases align to TRBD1. CDR3 length: 15 residues. In germline, CDR1 is SEHNR, CDR2 FQNEAQ (reference sequence). V trimming: 0 bases; J trimming: 8 bases; junction bases outside the gene matches: 6. The CDR3 loop is CASSLATGVLEKLFF. The DNA for the CDR3 is TGTGCCAGCAGCTTAGCAACAGGGGTTTTGGAAAAACTGTTTTTT.

The chain uses TRBV7-9 and TRBJ1-3; D unresolved. V was clipped by 1 base and J by 0 bases, with 7 bases between them. The CDR3 has 15 amino acids. CDR1 is SEHNR, CDR2 FQNEAQ, per germline (reference sequence). The CDR3 reads CASSLVELSGNTIYF. CDR3 DNA sequence: TGTGCCAGCAGCTTAGTGGAGCTCTCTGGAAACACCATATATTTT.

The V gene is TRBV10-3, the J gene TRBJ1-1; 8 bases match TRBD1. This CDR3 is 14 amino acids long. Trimming at V came to 4 bases and at J to 8 bases, leaving 9 bases not matched to a gene. The V gene's germline CDR1 is ENHRY and CDR2 SYGVKD. DNA for the CDR3: TGTGCCATCAGTGCCCGACAGGGGCTTAAGGAAGCTTTCTTT. It codes for CAISARQGLKEAFF.

This clonotype was seen a few times. The CDR3 region is CASSLIGQRSSGDTIYF. DNA for the CDR3: TGCGCCAGCAGCTTGATAGGCCAAAGATCCTCTGGCGACACCATATATTTT. The chain employs TRBV5-1 and TRBJ1-3; no definite D call. The CDR3 is made up of 17 amino acids. CDR1 SGHRS and CDR2 YFSETQ come from the germline V gene. V lost 1 base to trimming and J lost 8 bases, with 22 bases between them.

The V gene is TRBV7-2, the J gene TRBJ2-7, with 9 bases matching TRBD2. J gave up 6 bases and V 4 bases, and 7 bases lay outside the gene matches. The CDR3 runs 14 residues. CDR1 is SGHTA, CDR2 FQGNSA, per germline. The CDR3: CASSWGGLAFEQYF. DNA for the CDR3: TGTGCCAGCAGCTGGGGGGGACTAGCCTTCGAGCAGTACTTC.

The CDR3 loop reads CASNPKGQSDYGYTF. The CDR3 region has the DNA TGTGCCAGTAACCCCAAGGGACAGTCGGACTATGGCTACACCTTC. V and J are TRBV19 and TRBJ1-2; TRBD1 matches at 7 bases. This CDR3 has 15 amino acids. The trim removed 7 bases at V and 3 bases at J, leaving 11 bases unmatched. Germline assignment: CDR1 LNHDA and CDR2 SQIVND (reference sequence).

The CDR3 bases are TGTGCCAGCAGTCAGTACACCGCTAACTATGGCTACACCTTC. As protein: CASSQYTANYGYTF. V is TRBV12-3 or TRBV12-4 and J is TRBJ1-2; D is undetermined. Trimming removed 5 bases at V and 0 bases at J, with 10 bases between. The length of the CDR3 is 14 residues.

In its sample, this clonotype was seen a few times. The chain combines TRBV19 with TRBJ2-2; 10 nucleotides match TRBD2. V shed 8 bases, J shed 3 bases, and the junction held 6 bases outside the gene matches. The CDR3 contains 15 residues. Germline V gives CDR1 LNHDA, CDR2 SQIVND (reference sequence). This chain's CDR3 is CASGRLAGDTGELFF. The CDR3 bases are TGTGCCAGTGGCCGGCTAGCGGGAGACACCGGGGAGCTGTTTTTT.

CDR3 bases: TGTGCCACCAGCAGAGTATACGGGACAGGGTATTCACCCCTCCACTTT. It is translated as CATSRVYGTGYSPLHF. The chain has TRBV15 and TRBJ1-6, with 9 bases matching TRBD1. CDR1 and CDR2 (germline): LNHNV, YYDKDF (reference sequence). The length of the CDR3 is 16 residues. Germline trimming cut 1 base from V and 8 bases from J; bases unmatched to any gene: 6.

This CDR3 reads CASSIGGAGWNTEAFF. The CDR3 DNA reads TGTGCCAGTAGTATAGGAGGGGCTGGGTGGAACACTGAAGCTTTCTTT. The chain uses TRBV19 and TRBJ1-1, with a tentative D call TRBD1 (5 bases). Germline CDR1 LNHDA, CDR2 SQIVND (reference sequence). V was pared by 1 base and J by 1 base, with 13 bases between. The CDR3 has 16 residues.

In its sample, this clonotype was seen many times. The rearrangement links TRBV19 to TRBJ2-5; D gene unclear. The CDR3 is 12 residues long. V lost 8 bases, J lost 4 bases, and 11 bases lay in between. The germline gives CDR1 LNHDA, CDR2 SQIVND (reference sequence). The CDR3 here is CASGGVRETQYF. The CDR3 DNA is TGTGCCAGTGGCGGCGTGAGAGAGACCCAGTACTTC.

In its sample, this clonotype was seen a few times. The chain has TRBV20-1 and TRBJ1-4, with D tentatively TRBD1 (5 bases). This CDR3 has 14 amino acids. Trimming took off 6 bases at V and 2 bases at J, with 13 bases between the two ends. CDR1 DFQATT and CDR2 SNEGSKA come from the germline V gene (reference sequence). Written as DNA, the CDR3 is TGCAGTGCCCTGGGGGGTCCCACTAATGAAAAACTGTTTTTT. It encodes CSALGGPTNEKLFF.

The chain carries TRBV29-1 and TRBJ2-5; 7 bases agree with TRBD2. Per germline, CDR1 SQVTM and CDR2 ANQGSEA. Trimming at V came to 1 base and at J to 4 bases, leaving 9 bases not matched to a gene. This CDR3 region has 15 residues. CDR3: CSVEGASGVSETQYF. The CDR3 coding sequence is TGCAGCGTTGAAGGGGCCAGCGGGGTCTCAGAGACCCAGTACTTC.

This chain links TRBV20-1 with TRBJ2-7, with 11 bases aligning to TRBD2. Trimming removed 6 bases from V and 5 bases from J; junction bases left unmatched: 6. The CDR3 loop spans 13 amino acids. Germline V gene sequence: CDR1 DFQATT, CDR2 SNEGSKA (reference sequence). CDR3: CSAQTSGTDEQYF. Here the CDR3 DNA reads TGCAGTGCCCAGACTAGCGGGACGGACGAGCAGTACTTC.

This clonotype has a single count. CDR3 region: CASSEESGAKNIQYF. CDR3 DNA: TGTGCCAGCAGTGAGGAAAGCGGGGCCAAAAACATTCAGTACTTC. V and J are TRBV2 and TRBJ2-4; a possible D gene is TRBD2 (6 bases). The germline gives CDR1 SNHLY, CDR2 FYNNEI. Between the trimmed V and J ends, which lost 3 bases and 1 base, there was a span of 10 bases. The CDR3 is 15 residues long.

To note about this clonotype: A much larger clone lies a single base off, so this may be a read error. The V call is TRBV29-1, the J call TRBJ2-7; D remains ambiguous. The V gene lost 7 bases and the J gene lost 6 bases, with 16 bases spanning the gap. The CDR3 has 12 residues. Germline V lookup: CDR1 SQVTM, CDR2 ANQGSEA. The CDR3 DNA reads as TGCAGCGCCAAGAAGACTGGCGCCGAGCAGTACTTC. Amino acid sequence: CSAKKTGAEQYF.

V is TRBV9 and J is TRBJ1-1; D gene ambiguous. The CDR3 is 14 amino acids. Germline V gene lookup returns CDR1 SGDLS and CDR2 YYNGEE. V lost 0 bases and J 3 bases, leaving 9 bases between the germline ends. Here the CDR3 reads CASSVGVGYTEAFF. The CDR3, as DNA: TGTGCCAGCAGCGTAGGGGTCGGCTACACTGAAGCTTTCTTT.

This clonotype has a count of ten or more. This chain connects TRBV29-1 to TRBJ2-7; D perhaps matches TRBD2 (6 bases). The CDR3 length is 11 residues. CDR1 and CDR2 from the germline V gene are SQVTM and ANQGSEA. V was shortened by 4 bases and J by 5 bases, with 9 bases between the two germline ends. CDR3 coding DNA: TGCAGCGTTGCTGAGCGGGACGAGCAGTACTTC. This sequence encodes CSVAERDEQYF.

The genes are TRBV10-3 and TRBJ2-7, with unresolved D. The germline CDR1 and CDR2 sequences are ENHRY and SYGVKD. This CDR3 contains 9 residues. The V end was cut by 6 bases, the J end by 8 bases, with 5 bases between. In DNA form, the CDR3 reads TGTGCCATCAGCCACAAGCAGTACTTC. It codes for CAISHKQYF.

The CDR3 DNA reads TGTGCCTGGAGCCGGACGGGAGCTTTCTTT. Its translation is CAWSRTGAFF. The chain links TRBV30 to TRBJ1-1; no clear D. Germline assignment: CDR1 GTSNPN and CDR2 SVGIG (reference sequence). V lost 3 bases, J lost 10 bases, and 9 bases lay in between. The CDR3 sequence is 10 residues long.

This sequence joins TRBV7-9 and TRBJ2-7, with a weak D call TRBD2 (6 bases). Germline lookup yields CDR1 SEHNR and CDR2 FQNEAQ (reference sequence). The CDR3 runs 15 residues. With 5 bases removed from V and 0 bases from J, the gap between germline ends came to 14 bases. CDR3 residues: CASSPRDLSSYEQYF. CDR3 bases: TGTGCCAGCAGCCCCAGGGACTTAAGCTCCTACGAGCAGTACTTC.